The clone carrying this T cell receptor (beta chain) was found a few times. This sample is part of a study of patients and donors after allogeneic stem cell transplantation. TCRdb recomputed calls from the RT-PCR reads with MiXCR, one row per CDR3 protein. The repertoire includes 800,000 to 1,000,000 distinct CDR3 sequences, approximately 18% of them detected once, and around 6% sits in the top ten. The clonotype comes from a human donor who was either an allogeneic HSCT recipient or a stem cell or donor lymphocyte infusion donor (not recorded which). It is not recorded whose cells these are; they may come from a transplant donor. Sample: blood, either unsorted or a sorted T cell fraction (not recorded which).

As DNA, the CDR3 is TGTGCCAGCAGTTTCGGGGGGGTCTACAATGAGCAGTTCTTC. It is translated as CASSFGGVYNEQFF. V gene TRBV12-3 or TRBV12-4 combines with J gene TRBJ2-1; TRBD2 matches at 8 bases. The CDR3 length is 14 residues. The junction had 1 base not matched to a gene; V was cut back by 3 bases and J by 3 bases.